This TCR beta chain came from a study of cytomegalovirus exposure and HLA in healthy donors (TCRdb year 2017). Background on the whole study: According to an earlier analysis of several hundred of the donors, 150 million to 200 million T cells yielded 95 million to 140 million unique TCR beta sequences and approximately 280 Gb of sequence data. Roughly 300 gigabases of sequencing data and tens of millions of unique TCR sequences were included in an early release covering 550 to 650 HLA-typed donors. The genetic ancestry cluster associated with self-reported Caucasian donors included over 80% of the 398 genotyped donors. The study was designed to test whether signatures of past pathogen exposure could be identified by cataloging public T cell receptors. Using immunosequencing, the study profiled T cell repertoires from about 620 subjects and related those repertoires to cytomegalovirus serostatus. A separate validation cohort of roughly 130 different subjects was used in addition to the approximately 670-subject first cohort. To predict cytomegalovirus infection status, the study brought together high-throughput TCR immunosequencing, statistical association of individual TCRs with disease status, and machine learning. A later analysis re-analyzed previously published TCR beta repertoires from 600 to 850 donors and added high-resolution HLA genotyping to study TCR occurrence patterns. Rather than using new phenotypic data, the later analysis identified candidate immune exposures from TCR beta sequences and from how often those sequences occurred across donors. An earlier analysis of several hundred of the donors applied high-throughput TCR beta sequencing to assess whether each TCR beta V gene segment acted as functional or pseudogenic. Donor age, sex, ethnicity and CMV serostatus were compiled together with the repertoire data. A later genetic analysis took genome-wide SNP genotypes for about three fifths of the roughly 670 donors and used that subset as a discovery cohort. Every repertoire in the discovery cohort had been generated on one and the same sequencing platform. HLA typing covered class I and class II loci at four-digit resolution. The number of typed donors differed by locus: roughly 620-630 for A, B, C, DRB1 and DQB1; some 540 for DQA1; roughly 600 for DPA1; and around 490 for DPB1. Four to six DR-DQ haplotypes were handled as single units for association and clustering, since linkage in the cohort was strong. Among 300 to 500 genotyped donors of the cohort, an average of around 240,000 unique TCR beta nucleotide sequences was sequenced per donor, of which 15% to 20% were non-productive. What the authors observed across the whole study: According to a later analysis, parvovirus B19, influenza, CMV and Epstein-Barr virus appeared linked to several top co-occurrence clusters. Specific HLA alleles were associated with 15,000 to 20,000 TCR beta sequences at a false discovery rate of 0.05 in a later analysis. Linkage disequilibrium might explain the correlated functional status among segregating V segments, but an unknown experimental factor could not be ruled out. The 87-base-pair reads could not distinguish some IMGT-functional V segments, including TRBV6-2 and TRBV6-3, so those segments were excluded. The classifier was reported to diagnose cytomegalovirus status with high specificity and sensitivity in both the original cohort and the validation cohort. The study listed 150 to 200 TCR beta chains as associated with cytomegalovirus. A further reported finding was that TCR beta sequences accurately predicted the HLA-A and HLA-B alleles for most subjects in the first cohort. According to a later genetic analysis, donors in an Asian-associated ancestry cluster had fewer N-insertions in productive TCRs than the approximately 710-donor mean. This cohort had only TCR beta chains sequenced, and the lack of alpha or paired-chain data limited which features could be detected. Immune exposure information for the cohort was limited to CMV serostatus. The presence/absence analyses assumed that sequencing depth was roughly uniform across donors, and that assumption may not be true. The authors suggested that the approach could potentially be extended to other disease states and immunological phenotypes. When HLA alleles, especially DR and DQ, strongly co-occurred, TCR associations were difficult to assign to individual alleles. In a later genetic analysis, a missense DCLRE1C variant was associated with V-gene and J-gene trimming of TCR beta chains, and the association was replicated in an independent cohort. Compared with equally common non-associated chains, HLA-associated TCR beta chains in a later analysis were more clonally expanded and had lower generation probabilities. In a later analysis, TCR association rates were found to vary across HLA loci, with the most associated TCRs seen for DRB1 alleles and the fewest for HLA-C alleles. The earlier analysis of a few hundred of the donors excluded fewer than 20 rarely observed V segments, including chromosome 9 orphons, because counts were too low. In vitro tests confirmed that a few of the cytomegalovirus-associated TCR beta chains recognize cytomegalovirus antigens. A later analysis found that most CMV-associated TCR beta chains appeared HLA-restricted, with HLA associations seemingly driven largely by CMV exposure. Because HLA typing was missing for some donors at each locus, association tests included only the typed subset. In an earlier analysis of over 550 of the donors, most TCR beta V segments were observed in productive rearrangements about 90% or about 30% of the time, broadly matching IMGT annotations. A group of highly shared sequence variants was considered likely to be a technical artifact of the sequencing pipeline. Most TCR sequences were seen in very few donors, while some public TCRs were found in many individuals.

The cohort comprised 550 to 700 healthy bone marrow donors. At the time of sampling, every cohort member was nominally healthy, though immune exposures that went unrecorded were likely present. The donor tested CMV seropositive, placing the donor among the 290 or so seropositive members of the cohort. A peripheral blood sample was provided by each donor, and peripheral blood mononuclear cells were used for TCR beta sequencing. Genomic DNA was extracted from the blood cell samples with the Qiagen DNeasy Blood Extraction Kit. With regard to this clone: Its antigen is unknown. Base qualities are not at hand, and no much larger clone is one base apart.

The CDR3 has 14 amino acids, counting the end cysteine and phenylalanine. The read is trimmed to its CDR3 DNA, 42 bases read in frame from base 1. The germline ends are 13 bases apart after V is trimmed by 1 base and J by 6 bases. CDR1 and CDR2 are drawn from the germline V gene: SGHTA, FQGNSA. Library method: the immunoSEQ multiplex PCR assay. For the multiplex PCR, a mixture combining 60 forward primers for TCR Vbeta segments and 13 reverse primers for TCR Jbeta segments was used. The CDR3 region of rearranged TCR beta genes was amplified from genomic DNA with a multiplex PCR assay. The Illumina HiSeq System was used to sequence the amplified TCR beta libraries as 87-base-pair reads. The study's processing was this. Across the 500 to 700 repertoires, a later analysis counted tens of millions of unique TCR beta chains, roughly 11 million of which were shared by at least two donors. Raw reads were error-corrected and collapsed into unique sequences with a nearest-neighbor algorithm that merged closely related sequences to remove PCR and sequencing errors. CDR3 sequences were aligned to IMGT reference sequences to assign V, D and J gene segments. For a sequence to be retained, at least a six-nucleotide match to both a V gene segment and a J gene segment was required. Rearrangements were called productive when the CDR3 lacked stop codons and stayed in frame with V and J; all others were non-productive. CDR3 was defined by IMGT convention, running from the second conserved V-encoded cysteine to the conserved J-encoded phenylalanine. The earlier analysis of about 590 of the donors excluded sequences that lacked an unambiguous match to a single V gene segment. In an earlier analysis of about 590 of the donors, a V segment was called functional when productive rearrangements were above 56.7%, and segregating when the standard deviation between donors exceeded 5%. To diagnose cytomegalovirus status from the catalog of TCR beta chain sequences, a statistical classification framework was built. A later analysis assigned V and J genes by comparing TCR nucleotide sequences with IMGT/GENE-DB human TR gene sequences. A later analysis assigned CDR3 sequences and most-parsimonious VDJ recombination scenarios with the TCRdist pipeline. In a later analysis, each TCR beta chain was defined by its CDR3 amino acid sequence together with its V-gene family, and reads without a unique V-gene family were excluded. To address suspected cross-contamination and a sequencing artifact, a later analysis removed approximately 590 highly shared, low-generation-probability nucleotide sequences. In a later analysis, a clonal expansion index for each public chain was calculated from normalized within-repertoire ranks of inferred template counts. In a later analysis, generation probabilities were computed using a VDJ recombination model fitted to out-of-frame rearrangements, and the results were checked against IGoR. In a later analysis, TCR-TCR, TCR-HLA and TCR-CMV co-occurrence was scored with hypergeometric tests, and a repertoire-size bias correction was applied to TCR pairs. A later analysis estimated false discovery rates by permuting HLA or CMV assignments 20 times. In a later analysis, co-occurring TCRs were grouped with DBSCAN, and TCRdist sequence similarity was added when clustering was performed within HLA-allele-positive subsets. Repertoires with fewer than 30,000 or more than 120,000 public chains were left out of co-occurrence clustering, as were about 5 repertoires with anomalous nucleotide sharing. Not all clones reach the TCRdb copy of this immuneACCESS table, which keeps in-frame sequences only. Checked studies attribute under half of the gap to unresolved V genes and leave the rest unexplained. The V and J calls and the clone size are those of that table, but D and trimming were determined from the DNA. The sample records some 140,000 clones, less than 80% of which are singletons. The top ten clonotypes cover roughly 10% of the sample.

Here the chain combines TRBV7-2 and TRBJ2-7; a tentative D call is TRBD2 (5 bases match). The TCR comes from a woman aged 45-65 years in good health and CMV-seropositive. Sequencing was performed on PBMCs. The sequence in DNA is TGTGCCAGCAGCTTAGAGAGGCTAGCTCGCGAGCAGTACTTC. This encodes CASSLERLAREQYF.